The sequence of this T cell receptor beta chain was determined in a study of molecular identifiers for immune sequencing clone quantification. MiXCR, applied by TCRdb to the PCR reads, yields one record per CDR3 protein. Among approximately 320,000 distinct CDR3 sequences listed, roughly a quarter were seen once. Trimming shortened V by 10 bases and J by 5 bases, and 12 bases separated the two germline ends. Germline V gene lookup returns CDR1 MDHEN and CDR2 SYDVKM. This CDR3 contains 11 residues. Comment on this clonotype: Given a much more abundant clone one base away, this may be a read error.

The TCR originated in a human donor in good health. Some libraries in this study had Jurkat cell RNA spiked in. The rearrangement uses TRBV28 and TRBJ2-7; perhaps TRBD1 as D (5 bases). The sequenced material came from naive CD8+ T cells from blood, with Jurkat cell RNA spiked in. As for subset: FACS-sorted CD8+CD4-CCR7+CD45RA+ naive T cells. CDR3 in DNA: TGTGCCACCGAAGACAGCGACGAGCAGTACTTC. Protein: CATEDSDEQYF. The whole variable domain, remainder taken from reference TRBV28 and TRBJ2-7, is DVKVTQSSRYLVKRTGEKVFLECVQDMDHENMFWYRQDPGLGLRLIYFSYDVKMKEKGDIPEGYSVSREKKERFSLILESASTNQTSMYLCATEDSDEQYFGPGTRLTVT.